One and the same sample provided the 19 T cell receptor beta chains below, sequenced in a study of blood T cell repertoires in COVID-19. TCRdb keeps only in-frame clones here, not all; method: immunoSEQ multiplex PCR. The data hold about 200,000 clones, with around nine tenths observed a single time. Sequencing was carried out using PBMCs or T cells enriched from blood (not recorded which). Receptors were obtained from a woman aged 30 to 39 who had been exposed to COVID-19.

The CDR3 loop is CATAVDGEGTEAFF. The CDR3 DNA reads as TGTGCCACCGCCGTTGATGGGGAGGGAACTGAAGCTTTCTTT. The chain recombines TRBV7-3 with TRBJ1-1; D gene ambiguous. The CDR3 runs 14 residues. Germline assignment: CDR1 SGHTA and CDR2 FQGTGA. The V and J ends lost 10 bases and 5 bases respectively, with 20 bases between them.

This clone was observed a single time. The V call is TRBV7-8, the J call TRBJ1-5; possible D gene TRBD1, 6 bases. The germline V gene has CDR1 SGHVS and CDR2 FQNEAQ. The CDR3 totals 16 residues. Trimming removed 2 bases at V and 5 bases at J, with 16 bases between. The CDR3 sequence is CASSLSGRGSDQPQHF. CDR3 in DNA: TGTGCCAGCAGCTTAAGTGGCAGGGGATCGGATCAGCCCCAGCATTTT.

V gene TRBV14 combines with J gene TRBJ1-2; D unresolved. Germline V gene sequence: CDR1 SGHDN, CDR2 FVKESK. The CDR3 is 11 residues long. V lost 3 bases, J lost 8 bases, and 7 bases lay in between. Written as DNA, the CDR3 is TGTGCCAGCAGCCAGACCGGGGGCTACACCTTC. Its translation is CASSQTGGYTF.

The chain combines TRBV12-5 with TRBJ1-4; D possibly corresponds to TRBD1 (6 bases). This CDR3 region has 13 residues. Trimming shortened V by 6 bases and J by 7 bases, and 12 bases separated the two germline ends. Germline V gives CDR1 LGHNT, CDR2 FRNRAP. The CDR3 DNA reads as TGTGCTAGTGGATTAGGACAGATTGAAAAACTGTTTTTT. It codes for CASGLGQIEKLFF.

The CDR3 nucleotides read TGCGCCAGCAGCTTGGCCCCTATGATCTCTGGAAACACCATATATTTT. The encoded protein is CASSLAPMISGNTIYF. The chain links TRBV5-1 to TRBJ1-3; no reliable D call. V was clipped by 0 bases and J by 0 bases, with 10 bases between them. The CDR3 is 16 amino acids. From germline, CDR1 is SGHRS and CDR2 YFSETQ.

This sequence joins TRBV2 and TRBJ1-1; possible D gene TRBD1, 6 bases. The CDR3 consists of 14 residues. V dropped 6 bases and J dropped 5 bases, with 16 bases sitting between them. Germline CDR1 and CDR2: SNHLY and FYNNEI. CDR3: CASSGQGSQTEAFF. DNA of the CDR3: TGTGCCAGCAGCGGCCAGGGGAGTCAGACTGAAGCTTTCTTT. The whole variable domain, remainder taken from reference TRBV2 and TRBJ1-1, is EPEVTQTPSHQVTQMGQEVILRCVPISNHLYFYWYRQILGQKVEFLVSFYNNEISEKSEIFDDQFSVERPDGSNFTLKIRSTKLEDSAMYFCASSGQGSQTEAFFGQGTRLTVV.

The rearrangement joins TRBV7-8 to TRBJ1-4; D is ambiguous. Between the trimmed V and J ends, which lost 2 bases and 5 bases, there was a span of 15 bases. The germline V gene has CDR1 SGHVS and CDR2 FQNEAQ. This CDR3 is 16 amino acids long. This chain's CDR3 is CASSLNRFRANEKLFF. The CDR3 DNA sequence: TGTGCCAGCAGCTTAAATCGTTTTCGTGCGAATGAAAAACTGTTTTTT. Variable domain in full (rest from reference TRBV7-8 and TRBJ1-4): GAGVSQSPRYKVAKRGQDVALRCDPISGHVSLFWYQQALGQGPEFLTYFQNEAQLDKSGLPSDRFFAERPEGSVSTLKIQRTQQEDSAVYLCASSLNRFRANEKLFFGSGTQLSVL.

CDR3 sequence: CASTSRDHSPLHF. The DNA for the CDR3 is TGTGCCAGCACATCGAGGGATCATTCACCCCTCCACTTT. The V and J genes are TRBV2 and TRBJ1-6; D unresolved. Trimming removed 7 bases from V and 8 bases from J, with 12 bases in between. This CDR3 contains 13 residues. Germline V gives CDR1 SNHLY, CDR2 FYNNEI.

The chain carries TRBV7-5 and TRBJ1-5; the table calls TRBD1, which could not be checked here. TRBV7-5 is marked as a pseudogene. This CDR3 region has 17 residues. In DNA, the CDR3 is TGTGCCAGAAGCTTGGGACAGGGGGCTGGGGGCAATCAGCCCCAGCATTTT. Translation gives CARSLGQGAGGNQPQHF.

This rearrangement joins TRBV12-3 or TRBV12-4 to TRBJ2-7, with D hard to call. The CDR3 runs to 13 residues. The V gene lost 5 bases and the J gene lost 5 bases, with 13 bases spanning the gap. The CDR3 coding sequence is TGTGCCAGCAGTATTCCCCCTTTAAACGAGCAGTACTTC. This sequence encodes CASSIPPLNEQYF.

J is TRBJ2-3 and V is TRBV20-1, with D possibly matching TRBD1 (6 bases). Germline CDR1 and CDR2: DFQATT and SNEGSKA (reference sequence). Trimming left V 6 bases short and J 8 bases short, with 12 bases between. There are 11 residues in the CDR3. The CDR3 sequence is CSARGRRTQYF. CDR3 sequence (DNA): TGCAGTGCCAGGGGTAGGCGTACGCAGTATTTT.

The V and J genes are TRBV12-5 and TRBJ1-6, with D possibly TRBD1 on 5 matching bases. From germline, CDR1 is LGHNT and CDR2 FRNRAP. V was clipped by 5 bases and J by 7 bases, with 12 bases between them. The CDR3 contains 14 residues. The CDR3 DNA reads TGTGCTAGTGGTGCCAGGGATCGGAATTCACCCCTCCACTTT. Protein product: CASGARDRNSPLHF.

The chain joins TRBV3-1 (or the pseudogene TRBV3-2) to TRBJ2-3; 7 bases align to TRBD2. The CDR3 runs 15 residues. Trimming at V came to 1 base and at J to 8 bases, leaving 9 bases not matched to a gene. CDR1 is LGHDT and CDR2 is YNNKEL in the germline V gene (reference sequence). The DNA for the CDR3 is TGTGCCAGCAGCCAAGGGAGCGGGGCCGCGGGTACGCAGTATTTT. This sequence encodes CASSQGSGAAGTQYF.

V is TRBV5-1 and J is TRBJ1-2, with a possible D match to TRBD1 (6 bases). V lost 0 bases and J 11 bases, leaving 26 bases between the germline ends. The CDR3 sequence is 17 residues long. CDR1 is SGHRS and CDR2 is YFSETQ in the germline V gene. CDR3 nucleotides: TGCGCCAGCAGCTTGGGGCAGAGGAACAGGGTACGGGGCGAATACACCTTC. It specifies CASSLGQRNRVRGEYTF.

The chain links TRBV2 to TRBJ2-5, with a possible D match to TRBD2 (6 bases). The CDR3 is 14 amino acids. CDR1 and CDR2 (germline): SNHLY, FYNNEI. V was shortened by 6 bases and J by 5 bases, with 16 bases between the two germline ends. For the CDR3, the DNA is TGTGCCAGCAGCCGAGGGGACTTTAGCGAGACCCAGTACTTC. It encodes CASSRGDFSETQYF.

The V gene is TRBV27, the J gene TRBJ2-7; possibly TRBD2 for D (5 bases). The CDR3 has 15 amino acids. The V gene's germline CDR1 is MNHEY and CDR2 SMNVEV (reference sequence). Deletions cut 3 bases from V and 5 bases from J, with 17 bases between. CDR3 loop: CASSFRTGLGNEQYF. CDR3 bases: TGTGCCAGCAGTTTTCGGACGGGATTGGGCAACGAGCAGTACTTC.

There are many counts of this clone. The CDR3 is CASSVATAGWADTQYF. The CDR3 bases are TGTGCCAGCAGCGTAGCTACGGCGGGGTGGGCAGATACGCAGTATTTT. This chain links TRBV9 with TRBJ2-3, with a weak D call TRBD2 (6 bases). This CDR3 is 16 amino acids long. Germline loops: CDR1 SGDLS, CDR2 YYNGEE. V lost 0 bases and J 4 bases, leaving 15 bases between the germline ends.

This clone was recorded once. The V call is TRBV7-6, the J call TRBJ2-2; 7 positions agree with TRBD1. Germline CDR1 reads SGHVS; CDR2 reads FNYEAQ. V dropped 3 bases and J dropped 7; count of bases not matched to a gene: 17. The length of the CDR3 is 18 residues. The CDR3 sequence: CASSLDRPRAGGSGELFF. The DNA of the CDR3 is TGTGCCAGCAGCTTGGATCGTCCGAGGGCAGGGGGAAGCGGGGAGCTGTTTTTT.

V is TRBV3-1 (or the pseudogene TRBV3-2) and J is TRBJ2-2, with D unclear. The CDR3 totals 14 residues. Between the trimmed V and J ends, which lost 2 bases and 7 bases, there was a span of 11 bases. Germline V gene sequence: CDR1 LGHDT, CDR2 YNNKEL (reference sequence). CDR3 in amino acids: CASSQQRLGGELFF. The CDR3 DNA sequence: TGTGCCAGCAGCCAACAGAGGTTGGGCGGGGAGCTGTTTTTT.